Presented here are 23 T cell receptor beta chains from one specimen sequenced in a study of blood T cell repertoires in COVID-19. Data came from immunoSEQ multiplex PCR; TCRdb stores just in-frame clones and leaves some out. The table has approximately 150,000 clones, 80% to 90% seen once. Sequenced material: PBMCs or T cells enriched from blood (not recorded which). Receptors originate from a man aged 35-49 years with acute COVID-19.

CDR3: CASSFVQGGTQYF. CDR3 coding DNA: TGTGCCAGCAGTTTTGTGCAGGGGGGGACCCAGTACTTC. The chain is built from TRBV12-3 or TRBV12-4 and TRBJ2-5, with D perhaps matching TRBD1 (7 bases). The length of the CDR3 is 13 residues. Trimming left V 3 bases short and J 7 bases short, with 12 bases between.

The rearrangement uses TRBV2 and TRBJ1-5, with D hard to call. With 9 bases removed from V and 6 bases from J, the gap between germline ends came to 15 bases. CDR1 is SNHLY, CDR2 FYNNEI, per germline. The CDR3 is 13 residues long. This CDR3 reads CARPEGKSQPQHF. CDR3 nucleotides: TGTGCCAGGCCGGAGGGCAAGAGTCAGCCCCAGCATTTT.

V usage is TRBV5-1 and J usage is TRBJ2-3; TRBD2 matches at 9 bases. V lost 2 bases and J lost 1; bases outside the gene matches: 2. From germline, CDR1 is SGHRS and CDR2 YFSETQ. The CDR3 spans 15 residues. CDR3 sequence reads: CASSFSGSRTDTQYF. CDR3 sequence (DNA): TGCGCCAGCAGCTTTAGCGGGAGTCGCACAGATACGCAGTATTTT.

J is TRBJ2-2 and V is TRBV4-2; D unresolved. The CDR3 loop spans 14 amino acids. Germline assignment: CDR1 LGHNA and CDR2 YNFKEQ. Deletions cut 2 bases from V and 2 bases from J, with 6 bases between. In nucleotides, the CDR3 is TGTGCCAGCAGCCAAAGCGCAAACACCGGGGAGCTGTTTTTT. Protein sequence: CASSQSANTGELFF.

The CDR3 reads CASSSGTAYGYTF. For the CDR3, the DNA is TGTGCCAGCAGCTCCGGGACAGCCTATGGCTACACCTTC. The chain employs TRBV7-3 and TRBJ1-2; 7 positions agree with TRBD1. V lost 4 bases to trimming and J lost 4 bases; unmatched junction nucleotides: 3. The CDR3 is made up of 13 amino acids. Per the germline V gene, CDR1 is SGHTA and CDR2 is FQGTGA. The full variable domain, rest sourced from reference TRBV7-3 and TRBJ1-2, is GAGVSQTPSNKVTEKGKYVELRCDPISGHTALYWYRQSLGQGPEFLIYFQGTGAADDSGLPNDRFFAVRPEGSVSTLKIQRTERGDSAVYLCASSSGTAYGYTFGSGTRLTVV.

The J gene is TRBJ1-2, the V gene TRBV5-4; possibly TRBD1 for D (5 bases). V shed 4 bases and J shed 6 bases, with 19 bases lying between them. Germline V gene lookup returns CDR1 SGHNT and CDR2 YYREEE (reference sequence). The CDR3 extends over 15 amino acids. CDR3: CASSPSNLEGNGYTF. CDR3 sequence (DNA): TGTGCCAGCAGCCCCTCTAACCTGGAGGGGAATGGCTACACCTTC.

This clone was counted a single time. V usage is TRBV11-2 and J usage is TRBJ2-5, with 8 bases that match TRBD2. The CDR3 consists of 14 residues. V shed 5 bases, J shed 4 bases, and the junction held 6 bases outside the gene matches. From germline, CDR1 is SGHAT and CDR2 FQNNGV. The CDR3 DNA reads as TGTGCCAGCAGCCGGGGACTAGTGATAGAGACCCAGTACTTC. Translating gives CASSRGLVIETQYF.

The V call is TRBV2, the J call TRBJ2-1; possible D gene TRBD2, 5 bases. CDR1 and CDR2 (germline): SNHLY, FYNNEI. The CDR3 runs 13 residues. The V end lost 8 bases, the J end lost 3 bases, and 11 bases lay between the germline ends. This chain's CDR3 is CASQLVFYNEQFF. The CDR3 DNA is TGTGCCAGCCAACTAGTTTTCTACAATGAGCAGTTCTTC.

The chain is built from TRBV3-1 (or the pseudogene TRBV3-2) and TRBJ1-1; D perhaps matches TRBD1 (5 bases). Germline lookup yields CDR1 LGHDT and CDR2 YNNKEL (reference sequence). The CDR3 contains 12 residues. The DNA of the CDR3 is TGTGCAATCGGGGGGATTGGTTCTGAAGCTTTCTTT. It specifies CAIGGIGSEAFF.

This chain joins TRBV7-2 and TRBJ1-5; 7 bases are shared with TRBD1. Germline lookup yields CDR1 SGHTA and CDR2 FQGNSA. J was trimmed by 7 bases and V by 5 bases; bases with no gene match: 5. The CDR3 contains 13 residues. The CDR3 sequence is CASSLTGTQPQHF. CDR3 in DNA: TGTGCCAGCAGCCTGACAGGGACGCAGCCCCAGCATTTT.

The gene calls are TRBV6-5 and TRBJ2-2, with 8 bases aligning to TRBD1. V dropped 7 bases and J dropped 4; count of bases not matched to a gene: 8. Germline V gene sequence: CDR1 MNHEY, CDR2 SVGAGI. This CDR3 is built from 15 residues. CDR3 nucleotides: TGTGCCAGCAACCGAGGACAGGGCGGCACCGGGGAGCTGTTTTTT. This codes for CASNRGQGGTGELFF.

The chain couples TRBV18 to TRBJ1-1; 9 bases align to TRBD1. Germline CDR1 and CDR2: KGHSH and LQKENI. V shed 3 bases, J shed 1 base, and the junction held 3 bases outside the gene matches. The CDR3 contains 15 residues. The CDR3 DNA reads TGTGCCAGCTCACCCACAGGGGGCGCGAACACTGAAGCTTTCTTT. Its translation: CASSPTGGANTEAFF.

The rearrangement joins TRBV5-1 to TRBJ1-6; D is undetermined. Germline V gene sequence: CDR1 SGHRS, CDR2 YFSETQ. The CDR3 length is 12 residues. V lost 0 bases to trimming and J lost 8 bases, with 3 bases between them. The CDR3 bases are TGCGCCAGCAGCTTGGCCGATTCACCCCTCCACTTT. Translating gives CASSLADSPLHF.

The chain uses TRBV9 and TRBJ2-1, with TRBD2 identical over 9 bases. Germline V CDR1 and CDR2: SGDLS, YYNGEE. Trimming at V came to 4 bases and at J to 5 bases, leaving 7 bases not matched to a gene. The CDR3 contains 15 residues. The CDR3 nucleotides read TGTGCCAGCAGCCCAGTGGCTAGCGGGGACAATGAGCAGTTCTTC. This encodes CASSPVASGDNEQFF.

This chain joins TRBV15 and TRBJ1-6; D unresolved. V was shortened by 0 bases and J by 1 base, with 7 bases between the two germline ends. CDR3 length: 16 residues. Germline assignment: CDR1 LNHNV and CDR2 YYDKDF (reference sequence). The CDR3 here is CATSRDSGSYNSPLHF. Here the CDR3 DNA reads TGTGCCACCAGCAGAGATTCGGGATCCTATAATTCACCCCTCCACTTT.

CDR3 in amino acids: CASSSGQGGYNEQFF. Here the CDR3 DNA reads TGTGCCAGCAGCTCGGGACAGGGGGGCTACAATGAGCAGTTCTTC. The chain employs TRBV11-2 and TRBJ2-1; the match to TRBD1 covers 11 bases. CDR3 size: 15 residues. With V trimmed by 4 bases and J by 3 bases, 2 bases remained unmatched. In germline, CDR1 is SGHAT, CDR2 FQNNGV.

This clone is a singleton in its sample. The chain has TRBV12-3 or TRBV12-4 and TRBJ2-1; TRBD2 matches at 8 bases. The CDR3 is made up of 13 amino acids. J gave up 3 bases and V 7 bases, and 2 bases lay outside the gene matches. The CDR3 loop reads CASKLAVYNEQFF. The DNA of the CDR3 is TGTGCCAGCAAACTAGCGGTCTACAATGAGCAGTTCTTC.

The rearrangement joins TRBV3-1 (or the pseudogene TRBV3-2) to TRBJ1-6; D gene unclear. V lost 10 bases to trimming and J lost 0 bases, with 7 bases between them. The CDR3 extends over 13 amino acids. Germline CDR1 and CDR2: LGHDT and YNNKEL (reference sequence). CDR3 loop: CATSGSYNSPLHF. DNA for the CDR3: TGTGCCACCTCGGGCTCCTATAATTCACCCCTCCACTTT.

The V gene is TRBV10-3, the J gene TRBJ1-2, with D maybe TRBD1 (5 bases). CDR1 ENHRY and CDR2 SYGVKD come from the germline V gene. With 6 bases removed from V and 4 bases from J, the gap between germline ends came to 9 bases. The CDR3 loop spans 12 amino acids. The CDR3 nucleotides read TGTGCCATCAGCGGTGACAGCTATGGCTACACCTTC. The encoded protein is CAISGDSYGYTF.

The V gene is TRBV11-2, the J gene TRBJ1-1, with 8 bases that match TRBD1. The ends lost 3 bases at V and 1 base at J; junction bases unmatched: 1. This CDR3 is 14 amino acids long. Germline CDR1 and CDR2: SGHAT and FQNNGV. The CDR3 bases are TGTGCCAGCAGCTTCACAGGGGGGAACACTGAAGCTTTCTTT. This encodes CASSFTGGNTEAFF.

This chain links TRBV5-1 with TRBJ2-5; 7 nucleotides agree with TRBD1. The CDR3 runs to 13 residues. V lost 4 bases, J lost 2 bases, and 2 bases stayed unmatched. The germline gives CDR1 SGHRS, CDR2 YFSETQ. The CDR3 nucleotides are TGCGCCAGCAGCGGGACAGATCAAGAGACCCAGTACTTC. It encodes CASSGTDQETQYF.

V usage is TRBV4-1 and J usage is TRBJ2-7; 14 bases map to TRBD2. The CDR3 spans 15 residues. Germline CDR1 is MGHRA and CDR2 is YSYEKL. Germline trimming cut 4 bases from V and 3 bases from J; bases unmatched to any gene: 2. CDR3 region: CASSLGTSGSYEQYF. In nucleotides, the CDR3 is TGCGCCAGCAGCCTCGGGACTAGCGGGAGCTACGAGCAGTACTTC.

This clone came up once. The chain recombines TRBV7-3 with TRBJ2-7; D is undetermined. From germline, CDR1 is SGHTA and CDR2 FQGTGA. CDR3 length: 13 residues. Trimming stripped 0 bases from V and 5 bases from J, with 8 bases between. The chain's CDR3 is CASSLTRMDEQYF. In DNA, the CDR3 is TGTGCCAGCAGCTTAACGAGAATGGACGAGCAGTACTTC.